The sequence of this T cell receptor (beta chain) was determined in a study of neurological immune-mediated disorders. For sorted libraries, the input was about 1 million CD4+ or CD8+ T cells. CDR1 and CDR2 from the germline V gene are DFQATT and SNEGSKA (reference sequence). V was trimmed by 3 bases and J by 0 bases, leaving 16 bases between them. This CDR3 contains 16 residues. In its sample, this clonotype was seen many times. Its antigen is not identified. The authors made cDNA by 5'RACE with 10-nucleotide random UMIs. TCRdb passed the 5' RACE reads through MiXCR, listing each CDR3 protein once. The table lists 15,000 to 20,000 distinct CDR3 sequences, 6% to 8.5% of them singletons, with about a sixth in the top ten. General study results and limits: While HTLV-1-associated myelopathy showed the greatest TCR clonal expansion, multiple sclerosis showed the least, falling below healthy controls.

This clonotype was obtained from a woman aged 30 to 39 with HTLV-1-associated myelopathy (HAM/TSP). Sequences were obtained from CD8+ T cells from blood. This sequence joins TRBV20-1 and TRBJ2-3; D is possibly TRBD2 (5 bases). CDR3 in DNA: TGCAGTGCTAGGCCATCCCAGCGGACTAGCACAGATACGCAGTATTTT. It encodes CSARPSQRTSTDTQYF.